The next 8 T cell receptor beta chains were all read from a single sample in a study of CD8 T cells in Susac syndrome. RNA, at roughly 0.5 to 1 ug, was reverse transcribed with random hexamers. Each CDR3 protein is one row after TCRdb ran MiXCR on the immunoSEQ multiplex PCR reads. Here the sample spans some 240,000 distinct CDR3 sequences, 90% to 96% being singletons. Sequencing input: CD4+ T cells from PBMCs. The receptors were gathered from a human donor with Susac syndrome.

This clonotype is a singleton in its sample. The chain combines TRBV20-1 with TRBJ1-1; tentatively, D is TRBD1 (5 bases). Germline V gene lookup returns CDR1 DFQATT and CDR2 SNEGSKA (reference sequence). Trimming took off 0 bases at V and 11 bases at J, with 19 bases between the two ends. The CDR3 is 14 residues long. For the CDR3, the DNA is TGCAGTGCTAGAGATTCGGGAGGGGTCCCCCCCGCTTTCTTT. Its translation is CSARDSGGVPPAFF.

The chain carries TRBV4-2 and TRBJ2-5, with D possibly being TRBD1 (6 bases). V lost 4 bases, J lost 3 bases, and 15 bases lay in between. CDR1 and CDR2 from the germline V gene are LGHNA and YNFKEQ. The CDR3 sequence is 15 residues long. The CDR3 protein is CASSLSDRSEETQYF. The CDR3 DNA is TGTGCCAGCAGCCTCTCTGACAGGAGTGAAGAGACCCAGTACTTC.

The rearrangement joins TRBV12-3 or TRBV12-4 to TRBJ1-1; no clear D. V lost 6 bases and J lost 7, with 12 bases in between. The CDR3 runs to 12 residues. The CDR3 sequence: CASRPIAIEAFF. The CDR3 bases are TGTGCCAGCAGACCAATCGCTATTGAAGCTTTCTTT.

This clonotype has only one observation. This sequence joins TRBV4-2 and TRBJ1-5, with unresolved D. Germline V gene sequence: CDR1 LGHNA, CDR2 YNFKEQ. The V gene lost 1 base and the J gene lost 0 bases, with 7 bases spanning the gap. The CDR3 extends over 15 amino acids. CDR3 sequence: CASSQGDTSNQPQHF. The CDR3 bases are TGTGCCAGCAGCCAAGGAGACACTAGCAATCAGCCCCAGCATTTT.

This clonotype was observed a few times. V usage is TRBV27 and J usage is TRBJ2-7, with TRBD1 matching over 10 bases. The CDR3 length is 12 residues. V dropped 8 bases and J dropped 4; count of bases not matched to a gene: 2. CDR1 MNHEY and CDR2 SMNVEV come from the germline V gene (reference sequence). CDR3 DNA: TGTGCCAGCCGGGACAGGGGATACGAGCAGTACTTC. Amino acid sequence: CASRDRGYEQYF.

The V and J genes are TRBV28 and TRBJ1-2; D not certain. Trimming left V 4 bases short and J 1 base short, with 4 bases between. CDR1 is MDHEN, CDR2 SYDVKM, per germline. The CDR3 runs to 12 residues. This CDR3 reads CASSSYNYGYTF. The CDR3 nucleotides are TGTGCCAGCAGTTCGTATAACTATGGCTACACCTTC.

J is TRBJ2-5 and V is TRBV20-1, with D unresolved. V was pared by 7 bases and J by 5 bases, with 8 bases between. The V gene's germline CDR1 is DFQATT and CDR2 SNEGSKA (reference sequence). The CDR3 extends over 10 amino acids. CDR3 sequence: CSVPSETQYF. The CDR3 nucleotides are TGCAGTGTGCCGTCGGAGACCCAGTACTTC.

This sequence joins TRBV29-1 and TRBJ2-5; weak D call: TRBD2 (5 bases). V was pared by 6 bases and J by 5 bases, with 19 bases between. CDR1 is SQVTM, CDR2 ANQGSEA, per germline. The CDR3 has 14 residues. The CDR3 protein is CSVLRRVLRETQYF. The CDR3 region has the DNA TGCAGCGTCCTGCGGCGGGTCCTCCGGGAGACCCAGTACTTC.